One and the same sample provided the 26 T cell receptor beta chains below, sequenced in a study of OX40 agonist ivuxolimab in advanced cancers. Produced via immunoSEQ multiplex PCR; TCRdb's table is partial and in-frame only. The sample consists of around 70,000 clones, 85% of them appearing once. The material was CD4+ or CD8+ T cells sorted from blood, obtained in a trial of the OX40 agonist ivuxolimab. The receptors stem from an adult with an advanced solid tumor such as melanoma, head and neck, liver or kidney cancer.

V is TRBV5-1 and J is TRBJ2-3; TRBD2 aligns across 7 bases. V gave up 3 bases and J gave up 5 bases; unmatched junction bases: 21. Germline V gene lookup returns CDR1 SGHRS and CDR2 YFSETQ. This CDR3 is 19 amino acids long. The CDR3 here is CASSSLGAPGGKQLDTQYF. CDR3 coding DNA: TGCGCCAGCAGCTCGCTTGGGGCCCCCGGGGGGAAGCAGTTAGATACGCAGTATTTT.

This chain uses TRBV9 with TRBJ2-3, with 8 bases that match TRBD2. The ends lost 0 bases at V and 4 bases at J; junction bases unmatched: 4. This CDR3 has 15 residues. Germline loops: CDR1 SGDLS, CDR2 YYNGEE. The DNA for the CDR3 is TGTGCCAGCAGCGTAGCTAGCGGGTACTCAGATACGCAGTATTTT. Protein product: CASSVASGYSDTQYF.

The chain links TRBV18 to TRBJ1-2, with TRBD1 matching over 8 bases. The CDR3 loop spans 14 amino acids. V lost 0 bases, J lost 3 bases, and 0 bases stayed unmatched. Germline CDR1 reads KGHSH; CDR2 reads LQKENI. The DNA of the CDR3 is TGTGCCAGCTCACCACCGACAGGGGACTATGGCTACACCTTC. Protein: CASSPPTGDYGYTF.

The chain employs TRBV5-1 and TRBJ2-3; TRBD1 matches at 7 bases. CDR1 is SGHRS, CDR2 YFSETQ, per germline. With V trimmed by 4 bases and J by 0 bases, 5 bases remained unmatched. CDR3 length: 15 amino acids. CDR3 sequence (DNA): TGCGCCAGCAGCCCGAACAGGGGAAGCACAGATACGCAGTATTTT. Protein sequence: CASSPNRGSTDTQYF.

This clone has only a few counts. The V call is TRBV6-5, the J call TRBJ1-1, with D possibly matching TRBD1 (5 bases). V was shortened by 5 bases and J by 1 base, with 14 bases between the two germline ends. This CDR3 has 15 amino acids. Germline CDR1 is MNHEY and CDR2 is SVGAGI. CDR3 region: CASSPRMGTNTEAFF. CDR3 coding DNA: TGTGCCAGCAGTCCTCGGATGGGGACGAACACTGAAGCTTTCTTT.

The gene calls are TRBV6-6 and TRBJ2-3; TRBD2 is a possible D gene (6 bases). The germline V and J ends were trimmed by 7 bases and 0 bases, with 8 bases remaining between them. The CDR3 loop spans 13 amino acids. Looked up from germline, CDR1 is MNHNY and CDR2 is SVGAGI (reference sequence). The DNA for the CDR3 is TGTGCCAGCACCGGAGGGAGCACAGATACGCAGTATTTT. Encoded protein: CASTGGSTDTQYF.

The chain employs TRBV28 and TRBJ1-2; weak D call: TRBD1 (5 bases). The CDR3 is 11 amino acids. V lost 10 bases to trimming and J lost 3 bases, with 9 bases between them. The germline V gene encodes CDR1 MDHEN and CDR2 SYDVKM. CDR3 residues: CATWGYYGYTF. For the CDR3, the DNA is TGTGCCACCTGGGGGTACTATGGCTACACCTTC.

The chain employs TRBV27 and TRBJ1-1, with D possibly matching TRBD1 (5 bases). From germline, CDR1 is MNHEY and CDR2 SMNVEV (reference sequence). With 7 bases removed from V and 1 base from J, the gap between germline ends came to 13 bases. The CDR3 totals 14 residues. Here the CDR3 reads CASNDRQRNTEAFF. For the CDR3, the DNA is TGTGCCAGCAACGACAGACAGAGGAACACTGAAGCTTTCTTT.

This chain connects TRBV19 to TRBJ1-2; D uncertain. This CDR3 is built from 14 residues. Germline V CDR1 and CDR2: LNHDA, SQIVND (reference sequence). V was clipped by 6 bases and J by 4 bases, with 15 bases between them. The CDR3 DNA reads as TGTGCCAGTAGCGAGGGCGGGGTCGGCTATGGCTACACCTTC. The encoded protein is CASSEGGVGYGYTF.

The chain combines TRBV14 with TRBJ1-4; D is ambiguous. Trimming shortened V by 3 bases and J by 8 bases, and 10 bases separated the two germline ends. This CDR3 is built from 13 residues. Germline loops: CDR1 SGHDN, CDR2 FVKESK. CDR3 DNA sequence: TGTGCCAGCAGCCAGTGGGGAGACGAAAAACTGTTTTTT. Amino acids: CASSQWGDEKLFF. Full variable domain (remainder filled in from reference TRBV14 and TRBJ1-4): EAGVTQFPSHSVIEKGQTVTLRCDPISGHDNLYWYRRVMGKEIKFLLHFVKESKQDESGMPNNRFLAERTGGTYSTLKVQPAELEDSGVYFCASSQWGDEKLFFGSGTQLSVL.

The gene calls are TRBV29-1 and TRBJ1-2, with a possible D match to TRBD1 (6 bases). The CDR3 runs 14 residues. V dropped 3 bases and J dropped 4 bases, with 15 bases sitting between them. CDR1 is SQVTM, CDR2 ANQGSEA, per germline. The CDR3 region is CSVERAGAGYGYTF. CDR3 nucleotides: TGCAGCGTTGAGAGGGCAGGGGCCGGCTATGGCTACACCTTC.

In its sample, this clone was seen once. The chain has TRBV7-2 and TRBJ1-4; no clear D gene. This CDR3 is 14 amino acids long. The V and J ends lost 5 bases and 8 bases respectively, with 15 bases between them. Germline V CDR1 and CDR2: SGHTA, FQGNSA. The CDR3 region has the DNA TGTGCCAGCAGCCCAGGCCCTTCGGGGGAAAAACTGTTTTTT. Translation: CASSPGPSGEKLFF.

The V call is TRBV2, the J call TRBJ1-3, with D uncertain. The germline V and J ends were trimmed by 1 base and 4 bases, with 11 bases remaining between them. Germline assignment: CDR1 SNHLY and CDR2 FYNNEI. The length of the CDR3 is 15 residues. The CDR3 coding sequence is TGTGCCAGCAGTGAAGAAGCCCCTAGGGGAAACACCATATATTTT. Translating it yields CASSEEAPRGNTIYF.

The V and J genes are TRBV28 and TRBJ1-4; no reliable D call. Germline values: CDR1 MDHEN, CDR2 SYDVKM. The CDR3 covers 14 residues. The V end lost 4 bases, the J end lost 0 bases, and 6 bases lay between the germline ends. The CDR3 region has the DNA TGTGCCAGCAGTTCCCCTTCAACTAATGAAAAACTGTTTTTT. It is translated as CASSSPSTNEKLFF.

The chain recombines TRBV14 with TRBJ1-3; D gene ambiguous. The CDR3 contains 12 residues. Germline CDR1 is SGHDN and CDR2 is FVKESK. V lost 4 bases to trimming and J lost 8 bases, with 9 bases between them. CDR3 sequence (DNA): TGTGCCAGCAGCCCAACCGGGGACACCATATATTTT. It is translated as CASSPTGDTIYF.

V is TRBV21-1 and J is TRBJ1-2. TRBV21-1 is a pseudogene. This CDR3 comprises 12 residues. CDR3 sequence: CASGGLDYGYTF. CDR3 DNA: TGTGCCAGCGGGGGGCTTGACTATGGCTACACCTTC.

This clone was seen a few times. CDR3 loop: CASSGGQGKFYGYTF. CDR3 nucleotides: TGTGCCAGCAGTGGGGGACAGGGGAAGTTTTATGGCTACACCTTC. This chain connects TRBV28 to TRBJ1-2, with TRBD1 identical over 10 bases. Per the germline V gene, CDR1 is MDHEN and CDR2 is SYDVKM. V shed 5 bases, J shed 5 bases, and the junction held 8 bases outside the gene matches. The CDR3 extends over 15 amino acids.

This clone was seen a handful of times. This chain links TRBV5-4 with TRBJ2-5, with D tentatively TRBD1 (6 bases). The CDR3 runs to 15 residues. The germline CDR1 and CDR2 sequences are SGHNT and YYREEE (reference sequence). The germline V and J ends were trimmed by 0 bases and 6 bases, with 15 bases remaining between them. The CDR3 DNA reads as TGTGCCAGCAGCTTGGTTGGGGGCGCGAGGAAGACCCAGTACTTC. Its translation is CASSLVGGARKTQYF.

This clone was found a few times. The chain recombines TRBV19 with TRBJ2-7; D is unclear. Trimming stripped 6 bases from V and 4 bases from J, with 7 bases between. Per germline, CDR1 LNHDA and CDR2 SQIVND (reference sequence). This CDR3 region has 11 residues. CDR3 coding DNA: TGTGCCAGTAGAGGGATGTACGAGCAGTACTTC. Residues: CASRGMYEQYF.

This chain links TRBV21-1 with TRBJ1-2. TRBV21-1 represents a pseudogene. The CDR3 extends over 14 amino acids. The CDR3 nucleotides read TGTGCCAGCAGCAAAGGGGACCCTAACTATGGCTACACCTTC. Encoded protein: CASSKGDPNYGYTF.

The chain combines TRBV28 with TRBJ2-6; D is possibly TRBD1 or TRBD2 (5 bases each). This CDR3 is built from 17 residues. The germline V gene encodes CDR1 MDHEN and CDR2 SYDVKM. Trimming cost V 7 bases and J 0 bases, with 16 bases left between them. CDR3 loop: CASTAQQGVSGANVLTF. CDR3 bases: TGTGCCAGCACCGCACAGCAGGGAGTCTCTGGGGCCAACGTCCTGACTTTC.

V usage is TRBV5-5 and J usage is TRBJ2-7, with 8 bases aligning to TRBD2. The CDR3 extends over 18 amino acids. Germline loops: CDR1 SGHKS, CDR2 YYEKEE (reference sequence). V gave up 2 bases and J gave up 4 bases; unmatched junction bases: 17. CDR3 DNA sequence: TGTGCCAGCAGCTTCAGGGGCCTCGCGGGAGGCGGGGTTTACGAGCAGTACTTC. Its translation is CASSFRGLAGGGVYEQYF.

The rearrangement uses TRBV30 and TRBJ2-1; D is uncertain. Per the germline V gene, CDR1 is GTSNPN and CDR2 is SVGIG (reference sequence). The V end lost 2 bases, the J end lost 6 bases, and 11 bases lay between the germline ends. The CDR3 consists of 13 residues. CDR3 region: CAWSSGLSNEQFF. In DNA, the CDR3 is TGTGCCTGGAGTTCCGGTCTTTCCAATGAGCAGTTCTTC.

The chain combines TRBV6-4 with TRBJ1-5, with 12 positions matching TRBD1. Germline CDR1 is MRHNA and CDR2 is SNTAGT. Losses at the gene ends were 0 bases for V and 4 bases for J; bases not matched to a gene: 4. This CDR3 is built from 17 residues. The CDR3 loop is CASSDSGQGAWNQPQHF. The CDR3 nucleotides read TGTGCCAGCAGTGACTCGGGACAGGGGGCTTGGAATCAGCCCCAGCATTTT.

CDR3 DNA: TGTGCCAGCAAAGGGACAGGGGCTTACTATGGCTACACCTTC. Protein product: CASKGTGAYYGYTF. The chain has TRBV6-5 and TRBJ1-2, with 10 bases identical to TRBD1. The CDR3 loop spans 14 amino acids. The germline gives CDR1 MNHEY, CDR2 SVGAGI. The V segment lost 7 bases and the J segment 3 bases; nucleotides outside the gene matches: 5.

V usage is TRBV6-1 and J usage is TRBJ2-5; perhaps TRBD1 as D (6 bases). The V gene's germline CDR1 is MNHNS and CDR2 SASEGT. Deletions cut 5 bases from V and 0 bases from J, with 13 bases between. CDR3 length: 15 amino acids. CDR3 coding DNA: TGTGCCAGCAGTAACACCGGGACAAACCAAGAGACCCAGTACTTC. Translation: CASSNTGTNQETQYF.